This T cell receptor beta chain was sequenced in a study of beta chain features in type 1 diabetes. About the study: Examination spanned some 100 million sorted cells from all samples. The study's findings and limits: PCR might pick shorter templates more often, in the same way for patients and controls. When Type 1 diabetes patients were examined, their TCRB CDR3s proved moderately but significantly shorter in all four CD4+ subsets. A pattern of fewer insertions and more deletions at VDJ junctions was seen in type 1 diabetes patients.

Expressed TCRB transcripts were sequenced because the isolated RNA had all been reverse transcribed beforehand. Sequenced by immunoSEQ multiplex PCR; TCRdb stores in-frame clones only, minus some. The sample has 600,000 to 700,000 clones, around 12% seen once. Looked up from germline, CDR1 is SEHNR and CDR2 is FQNEAQ (reference sequence). The ends lost 3 bases at V and 6 bases at J; junction bases unmatched: 4. CDR3 length: 14 amino acids. This clone was observed a handful of times. Its antigen is currently unknown. V gene TRBV7-9 combines with J gene TRBJ1-5, with 8 bases fitting TRBD1. Material: naive CD4+ T cells from blood. The receptor comes from a man younger than 40 with type 1 diabetes. The CDR3 bases are TGTGCCAGCAGCTTGACAGGGGAAAGTCAGCCCCAGCATTTT. Amino acid sequence: CASSLTGESQPQHF.